A selection of T cell receptor beta chains follows, all from one sample in a study of monozygotic twins with inflammatory bowel disease. From the 5' RACE reads, TCRdb lists one entry per CDR3 protein and no DNA. The sample has approximately 400,000 distinct CDR3 sequences. The sequencing input was blood. Receptors originate from a human donor with ulcerative colitis or Crohn's disease, or a healthy co-twin of an affected twin (not recorded which). CDR3s include the opening cysteine and the closing phenylalanine or tryptophan.

J gene | CDR3 length | V gene | CDR3 protein
TRBJ2-2 | 17 | TRBV6-5 | CASSYSAGQGLSGELFF
TRBJ2-7 | 13 | TRBV20-1 | CSARGDPTYEQYF
TRBJ1-2 | 14 | TRBV29-1 | CSVTSGTGAYGYTF
TRBJ2-7 | 14 | TRBV7-3 | CASSLTGSGYEQYF
TRBJ2-5 | 12 | TRBV20-1 | CSAERGSKTQYF
TRBJ2-5 | 15 | TRBV19 | CASSSRTGYQETQYF
TRBJ2-2 | 16 | TRBV4-1 | CASSQKRDSGAGELFF
TRBJ2-7 | 12 | TRBV12-3/TRBV12-4 | CASSFGRGEQYF
TRBJ1-6 | 17 | TRBV27 | CASSSLTGTGFNSPLHF
TRBJ2-2 | 16 | TRBV5-1 | CASSLVDISNTGELFF
TRBJ1-6 | 15 | TRBV20-1 | CSAREQGSYNSPLHF
TRBJ2-7 | 15 | TRBV12-3/TRBV12-4 | CASRETGASSYEQYF
TRBJ2-1 | 16 | TRBV6-1 | CASNGQGSHSYNEQFF
TRBJ2-2 | 15 | TRBV6-1 | CASSRTGGLTGELFF
TRBJ2-1 | 13 | TRBV7-2 | CASSFPAANEQFF
TRBJ2-1 | 14 | TRBV12-3/TRBV12-4 | CASSLQDYDNEQFF
TRBJ1-6 | 17 | TRBV5-5 | CASSSIVGGNYNSPLHF
TRBJ2-1 | 17 | TRBV5-1 | CASSLGRGPSSYNEQFF
TRBJ2-1 | 16 | TRBV12-3/TRBV12-4 | CASSGLGLAINQKQFF
TRBJ1-1 | 15 | TRBV12-3/TRBV12-4 | CASSPDREKNTEAFF
TRBJ1-1 | 14 | TRBV20-1 | CSAPGQGRNTEAFF
TRBJ2-3 | 15 | TRBV19 | CASVLTGASTDTQYF
TRBJ1-5 | 13 | TRBV10-3 | CAISEEENQPQHF
TRBJ2-2 | 16 | TRBV5-1 | CASSPPTSGGTGELFF
TRBJ2-7 | 15 | TRBV19 | CASSLGPRNSYEQYF